A selection of T cell receptor beta chains follows, all from one sample in a study of T cell responses to AZD1222 COVID-19 vaccine. Libraries were prepared by immunoSEQ multiplex PCR; TCRdb keeps only in-frame clonotypes and omits some of them. The sample has 110,000 to 150,000 clones; over 85% are singletons. The material sequenced was peripheral blood, taken on day 0 of AZD1222 vaccination. The receptors shown here come from an adult in good health. The CDR3 runs from the conserved cysteine through the conserved F or W. The D gene is left open where the match is weak. The size of a clone is reported for some rows only, either as once, few or many, or as a class for expanded clones.

abundance	len	d_gene	v_gene	j_gene	CDR3aa	CDR3nt
.	15	.	TRBV27	TRBJ1-4	CASSPRQYAGEKLFF	TGTGCCAGCAGTCCCCGACAGTACGCAGGAGAAAAACTGTTTTTT
.	15	.	TRBV6-5	TRBJ2-3	CASNGGAASENTQYF	TGTGCCAGCAATGGAGGAGCGGCCTCAGAAAATACGCAGTATTTT
.	14	.	TRBV7-3	TRBJ2-2	CASSLALVTGELFF	TGTGCCAGCAGCTTAGCGTTAGTCACCGGGGAGCTGTTTTTT
.	13	.	TRBV2	TRBJ2-1	CASSEGYFNEQFF	TGTGCCAGCAGTGAAGGCTATTTCAATGAGCAGTTCTTC
.	12	TRBD1	TRBV12-3/TRBV12-4	TRBJ2-3	CASRRQGEGQYF	TGTGCCAGCAGACGACAGGGAGAAGGGCAGTATTTT
.	15	.	TRBV24-1	TRBJ1-3	CATTALGSSGNTIYF	TGTGCCACCACGGCTTTGGGAAGCTCTGGAAACACCATATATTTT
.	13	TRBD2	TRBV9	TRBJ2-7	CASSVGGGNEQYF	TGTGCCAGCAGCGTAGGGGGAGGGAACGAGCAGTACTTC
.	17	.	TRBV2	TRBJ2-1	CASSAKRLVFSYNEQFF	TGTGCCAGCAGCGCTAAGCGACTAGTCTTTTCTTACAATGAGCAGTTCTTC
.	16	.	TRBV11-2	TRBJ1-1	CASSLGGIGGYTEAFF	TGTGCCAGCAGCTTAGGGGGGATTGGGGGATACACTGAAGCTTTCTTT
.	13	.	TRBV14	TRBJ1-2	CASSPTAVYGYTF	TGTGCCAGCAGTCCGACGGCGGTCTATGGCTACACCTTC
once	17	TRBD1	TRBV9	TRBJ1-6	CASSGDRASSYNSPLHF	TGTGCCAGCAGCGGGGACAGGGCAAGCTCCTATAATTCACCCCTCCACTTT